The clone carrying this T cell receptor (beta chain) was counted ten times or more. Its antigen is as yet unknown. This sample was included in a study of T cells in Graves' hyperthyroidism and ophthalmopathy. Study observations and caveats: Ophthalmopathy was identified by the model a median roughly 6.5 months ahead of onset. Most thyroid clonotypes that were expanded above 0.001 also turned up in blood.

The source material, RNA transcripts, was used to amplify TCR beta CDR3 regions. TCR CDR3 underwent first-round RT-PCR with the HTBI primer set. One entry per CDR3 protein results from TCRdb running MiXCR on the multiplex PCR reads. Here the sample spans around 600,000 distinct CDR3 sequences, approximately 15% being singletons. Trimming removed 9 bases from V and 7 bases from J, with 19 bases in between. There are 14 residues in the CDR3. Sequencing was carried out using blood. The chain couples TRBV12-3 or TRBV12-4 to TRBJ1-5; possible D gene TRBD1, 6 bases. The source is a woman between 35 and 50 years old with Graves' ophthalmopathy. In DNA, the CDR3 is TGTGCCAGTTCGGGAGGGGGTAGTTCGCAGCCCCAGCATTTT. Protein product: CASSGGGSSQPQHF.